Following are 18 T cell receptor beta chains from one sample sequenced in a study of regulatory T cells in long-lasting Graves disease. Arm-PCR of CDR3 regions and iRepertoire HTBI primers were used to build TCR beta libraries. Each CDR3 protein gets one entry after TCRdb re-called the multiplex PCR reads with MiXCR. The sample has hundreds of thousands of distinct CDR3 sequences, 15% to 17% seen once. Time point here: newly diagnosed GD, antithyroid drugs for less than 3 months. PBMC-extracted RNA yielded the TCR library. The input for sequencing was peripheral blood mononuclear cells (PBMCs), taken at new diagnosis, from a patient treated with antithyroid drugs. Receptors originate from a female donor with Graves disease.

The table lists this clonotype with many counts. This chain connects TRBV7-9 to TRBJ2-5, with TRBD2 matching over 8 bases. CDR3 length: 15 amino acids. The trim removed 6 bases at V and 4 bases at J, leaving 10 bases unmatched. The germline V gene encodes CDR1 SEHNR and CDR2 FQNEAQ (reference sequence). The CDR3 sequence: CASRSTWTSLETQYF. In DNA, the CDR3 is TGTGCCAGCAGATCTACTTGGACTAGCCTAGAGACCCAGTACTTC.

Ten or more counts support this clonotype. The genes are TRBV11-2 and TRBJ1-2; D may be TRBD1 (5 bases). Trimming removed 4 bases at V and 5 bases at J, with 20 bases between. This CDR3 contains 16 residues. Germline V gene lookup returns CDR1 SGHAT and CDR2 FQNNGV. The CDR3 DNA reads TGTGCCAGCAGCTCCCTTATCCGGGGAGAGGGGTATGGCTACACCTTC. The encoded protein is CASSSLIRGEGYGYTF.

The chain joins TRBV11-1 to TRBJ2-1; D is perhaps TRBD2 (6 bases). Germline lookup yields CDR1 SGHAT and CDR2 FQDESV (reference sequence). The V end was cut by 0 bases, the J end by 8 bases, with 14 bases between. The CDR3 spans 15 residues. CDR3 DNA sequence: TGTGCCAGCAGCTTAGCGGGAGGCCTTGTCGATGAGCAGTTCTTC. Protein sequence: CASSLAGGLVDEQFF.

This clonotype was observed a handful of times. This chain joins TRBV2 and TRBJ1-5, with TRBD1 matching 7 bases. The ends lost 4 bases at V and 5 bases at J; junction bases unmatched: 8. This CDR3 is built from 15 residues. Germline CDR1 is SNHLY and CDR2 is FYNNEI. CDR3 bases: TGTGCCAGCAGTGGAAGCAGGGGGATACATCAGCCCCAGCATTTT. Protein: CASSGSRGIHQPQHF.

This clonotype was detected ten times or more. The J gene is TRBJ2-2, the V gene TRBV12-3 or TRBV12-4, with TRBD2 matching 14 bases. Germline trimming cut 6 bases from V and 8 bases from J; bases unmatched to any gene: 8. CDR3 size: 16 residues. The CDR3 DNA is TGTGCCAGCAGCCAAGGACTAGCGGGAGGTCCGGGGGAGCTGTTTTTT. It specifies CASSQGLAGGPGELFF.

With respect to this clonotype: It is likely a read error, because the conserved phenylalanine at the end of the CDR3 is missing. This chain connects TRBV9 to TRBJ1-1; 9 positions match TRBD1. This CDR3 region has 17 residues. The germline V gene encodes CDR1 SGDLS and CDR2 YYNGEE. V shed 0 bases and J 0 bases; nucleotides not matched to a gene: 6. The CDR3 bases are TGTGCCAGCAGCGTAGGGGGACAGGGAATCATGAACACTGAAGCTTTCTCT. This translates into CASSVGGQGIMNTEAFS.

The chain has TRBV7-9 and TRBJ2-5; no reliable D call. V lost 1 base and J 5 bases, leaving 8 bases between the germline ends. Germline V lookup: CDR1 SEHNR, CDR2 FQNEAQ (reference sequence). There are 13 residues in the CDR3. The CDR3 loop reads CASSLELGETQYF. The CDR3 DNA reads as TGTGCCAGCAGCTTAGAGTTGGGGGAGACCCAGTACTTC.

This clonotype was seen a few times. This sequence joins TRBV6-1 and TRBJ2-7; 9 bases match TRBD2. Trimming at V came to 5 bases and at J to 2 bases, leaving 7 bases not matched to a gene. CDR1 and CDR2 (germline): MNHNS, SASEGT. There are 15 residues in the CDR3. CDR3 in DNA: TGTGCCAGCAGTCTAGGGACTAGCCGACCCTACGAGCAGTACTTC. Translated, it gives CASSLGTSRPYEQYF.

Ten or more counts support this clonotype. The chain carries TRBV7-2 and TRBJ2-1; perhaps D is TRBD1 or TRBD2 (5 bases each). Germline assignment: CDR1 SGHTA and CDR2 FQGNSA. The CDR3 runs 16 residues. V was clipped by 5 bases and J by 5 bases, with 19 bases between them. CDR3: CASSPPMGVGNNEQFF. The CDR3 coding sequence is TGTGCCAGCAGCCCCCCCATGGGGGTTGGAAACAATGAGCAGTTCTTC.

Details on this clonotype: A much larger clone lies one base from this, so it may be a read error. V is TRBV7-9 and J is TRBJ1-4; D gene unclear. CDR1 and CDR2 (germline): SEHNR, FQNEAQ (reference sequence). This CDR3 comprises 15 residues. The V gene lost 5 bases and the J gene lost 0 bases, with 10 bases spanning the gap. The CDR3 coding sequence is TGTGCCAGCAGCGTTTTCTCAACAACTAATGAAAAACTGTTTTTT. It translates to CASSVFSTTNEKLFF.

This clonotype was observed a few times. The V call is TRBV15, the J call TRBJ2-2; tentatively, D is TRBD2 (6 bases). The CDR3 consists of 13 residues. CDR1 and CDR2 (germline): LNHNV, YYDKDF (reference sequence). V dropped 3 bases and J dropped 7 bases, with 9 bases sitting between them. The CDR3 region is CATSSLGSGELFF. The CDR3 DNA follows: TGTGCCACCAGCAGTCTCGGGAGCGGGGAGCTGTTTTTT. Complete variable domain (other parts from reference TRBV15 and TRBJ2-2): DAMVIQNPRYQVTQFGKPVTLSCSQTLNHNVMYWYQQKSSQAPKLLFHYYDKDFNNEADTPDNFQSRRPNTSFCFLDIRSPGLGDTAMYLCATSSLGSGELFFGEGSRLTVL.

A few counts support this clonotype. This may be a read error, as it is one base from a much larger clone. The chain joins TRBV28 to TRBJ2-3; 13 bases map to TRBD2. V lost 5 bases to trimming and J lost 2 bases; unmatched junction nucleotides: 10. CDR3 size: 18 residues. Germline-derived CDR1 and CDR2 are MDHEN and SYDVKM. CDR3 DNA: TGTGCCAGCAGTACCCCGGGACTAGCGGGATCCTCCACAGATACGCAGTATTTT. It yields the protein CASSTPGLAGSSTDTQYF.

The chain combines TRBV10-3 with TRBJ2-3; 10 bases match TRBD1. Losses at the gene ends were 11 bases for V and 5 bases for J; bases not matched to a gene: 10. This CDR3 is built from 14 residues. The germline V gene encodes CDR1 ENHRY and CDR2 SYGVKD. CDR3 amino acids: CAALDRGLGDTQYF. DNA for the CDR3: TGTGCCGCCCTTGACAGGGGGCTAGGAGATACGCAGTATTTT.

This clonotype has a count of ten or more. This chain joins TRBV28 and TRBJ2-7; possibly TRBD1 or TRBD2 for D (5 bases each). This CDR3 has 16 residues. CDR1 and CDR2 from the germline V gene are MDHEN and SYDVKM. Trimming left V 3 bases short and J 6 bases short, with 21 bases between. CDR3 in amino acids: CASSFFGRRAGPEQYF. The DNA of the CDR3 is TGTGCCAGCAGTTTCTTCGGTCGCAGGGCGGGTCCCGAGCAGTACTTC.

V and J are TRBV5-1 and TRBJ2-1; TRBD2 agrees at 9 bases. The CDR3 consists of 17 residues. V trimming: 1 base; J trimming: 2 bases; junction bases outside the gene matches: 7. Looked up from germline, CDR1 is SGHRS and CDR2 is YFSETQ. Here the CDR3 reads CASSLMAAGGPYNEQFF. Written as DNA, the CDR3 is TGCGCCAGCAGCTTGATGGCGGCGGGGGGGCCCTACAATGAGCAGTTCTTC. Full variable domain (outside the CDR3, taken from reference TRBV5-1 and TRBJ2-1): KAGVTQTPRYLIKTRGQQVTLSCSPISGHRSVSWYQQTPGQGLQFLFEYFSETQRNKGNFPGRFSGRQFSNSRSEMNVSTLELGDSALYLCASSLMAAGGPYNEQFFGPGTRLTVL.

The table lists this clonotype with many counts. This chain links TRBV18 with TRBJ1-2, with D perhaps matching TRBD1 (6 bases). The CDR3 consists of 13 residues. Germline-derived CDR1 and CDR2 are KGHSH and LQKENI. Trimming cost V 3 bases and J 5 bases, with 10 bases left between them. CDR3 sequence: CASSPGQTYGYTF. The CDR3 region has the DNA TGTGCCAGCTCACCCGGACAGACTTATGGCTACACCTTC.

This clonotype came up many times. The chain links TRBV6-1 to TRBJ1-5; 7 bases align to TRBD1. The junction had 4 bases not matched to a gene; V was cut back by 6 bases and J by 5 bases. The CDR3 sequence is 13 residues long. Germline V lookup: CDR1 MNHNS, CDR2 SASEGT. CDR3 nucleotides: TGTGCCAGCAGCGGGACAGCCCATCAGCCCCAGCATTTT. Translating it yields CASSGTAHQPQHF.

This chain connects TRBV28 to TRBJ1-1; weak D call: TRBD1 (6 bases). Germline V CDR1 and CDR2: MDHEN, SYDVKM. The CDR3 is made up of 15 amino acids. V was pared by 4 bases and J by 5 bases, with 17 bases between. Here the CDR3 reads CASSSGGGRRTEAFF. The CDR3 bases are TGTGCCAGCAGTTCGGGGGGGGGGCGCCGGACTGAAGCTTTCTTT.